This T cell receptor beta chain was sequenced during a study of shared clonotypes between healthy human individuals (dated by TCRdb to the early 2020s). For the study in its entirety: A couple of women and a few men aged 18 to 49 years were included in the cohort. For each donor, CD4 naive and CD4 memory were each run on three plates, CD8 naive on two plates, and CD8 memory on one plate. Blood TCR repertoires of about 5 healthy adults were deeply sequenced to estimate repertoire size and the extent of clonotype sharing between individuals. To increase sequencing depth and limit assay-specific biases, different laboratories used diverse techniques to prepare libraries and sequence TCR repertoires. Leukapheresis yielded between about 0.94 and 9.5 billion PBMCs per donor. Overall study outcomes, separate from this receptor: Across a few donors, about 5% of naive CD4, approximately 3.6% of naive CD8, under 2.5% of memory CD4, and approximately 0.42% of memory CD8 clonotypes were shared. Pairwise subsampling indicated that sequencing depth was expected to affect the degree of clonotype sharing among donors. Naive subsets generally had larger estimated clonotype richness than memory subsets. Even with the large sequencing depth, rarefaction of the sorted-subset datasets indicated that sequencing was incomplete. Sampling was restricted to blood, and TCR repertoires in tissues likely differ from the TCR repertoires found in blood. Because the study included only a small number of donors, the genetic and exposure-history diversity represented was limited. Clonotypes shared by all four sorted-subset donors showed higher generation probabilities than non-shared clonotypes.

TCR CDR3 regions were amplified from genomic DNA by multiplex PCR using the deep immunoSEQ assay. For each cell subset, the extracted genomic DNA was distributed evenly across all wells of several immunoSEQ 96-well plates, and each plate served as one replicate. For sorted subsets, each replicate PCR was loaded with about 0.2 ug genomic DNA, equivalent to 25,000 to 35,000 T cell genomes. Purified libraries were measured with a Qubit 3.0 fluorometer, size-checked on a Bioanalyzer 2100, and measured again with the KAPA Library Quantification kit. Every immunoSEQ 96-well plate was sequenced on a separate single-read 150-cycle Illumina NextSeq 550 flow cell. On the study's bioinformatics: Because the immunoSEQ output held only junctional sequences and lacked quality scores, the filtering could not match the filtering applied to full-length reads. Sequences were annotated with PyIR, a Python wrapper for IgBLAST v1.9, and V/J genes and CDR3 were assigned using IMGT germline references. Reads with weak V/J assignments (E-value above 1e-6), missing CDR3, stop codons, out-of-frame junctions, or ambiguous translated residues were removed. V3J clonotypes were defined as sequences sharing an identical inferred V gene, J gene, and CDR3 amino acid sequence. Percentage overlap between repertoires was computed as shared unique clonotypes divided by the size of the smaller repertoire. RTK rarefaction, the Chao1 estimator, and Recon v2.1 estimates of unobserved clonotypes were used to assess repertoire richness. Generation probabilities were computed with OLGA for all TCRbeta clonotypes obtained by the gDNA method from several donors. Held by TCRdb, this immuneACCESS table contains in-frame sequences only and omits some clones. Under half of the omission traces to an unresolved V gene where checked; the cause of the rest is unknown. V and J calls plus clone size are reproduced from that table; the DNA served to infer D and trimming. The sample table contains millions of clones; only one count was recorded for 85% to 95% of them. The ten largest clones add up to over 1.5% of the sample.

To note about this clone: The target of this receptor is not known. No much larger clone is present one base from it, and per-base qualities are unavailable.

For the CD8 naive samples, CD45RO-negative cells were positively selected for CCR7, yielding a CD45RA+CCR7+ population from which TemRA cells were excluded. Healthy HIV-negative adults with no recently reported acute infections or vaccinations were included as donors. All donors were Caucasian adults living in Nashville, Tennessee, USA. Blood was collected by leukapheresis, and PBMCs were isolated by Ficoll-Histopaque density gradient centrifugation and then cryopreserved in liquid nitrogen vapor phase. Analytical flow cytometry was used to check the purity and quantity of every magnetically sorted T cell population. From each sorted fraction, genomic DNA was isolated and quantified by UV absorbance on a Nanodrop 2000c. From a lookup of the germline V gene (reference sequence), CDR1 and CDR2 are SEHNR and FQNEAQ. V sheds 7 bases and J sheds 7 bases, leaving 17 bases between their ends. Measured from the cysteine to the phenylalanine, the CDR3 is 13 residues long. The DNA shown is the 39-base CDR3, in frame from base 1.

The receptor's source is a man aged 18 to 30 in good health. Some clones in this sample may be carry-over from other donors' samples. Sequencing was done on a sample of naive CD8+ T cells from PBMCs. The cell subset or site tag for this specimen amounts to: CD45RA+CCR7+. The rearrangement combines TRBV7-9 with TRBJ2-7; a tentative D match to TRBD2 spans 5 bases. The CDR3 sequence is CASTPGNYEEQYF. The nucleotide sequence is given as TGTGCCAGCACCCCCGGGAACTACGAGGAGCAGTACTTC.